This is a list of T cell receptor beta chains from one sample in a study of cytomegalovirus exposure and HLA in healthy donors. TCRdb keeps only in-frame clones here, not all; method: immunoSEQ multiplex PCR. The data show tens of thousands of clones, 84% seen once. Sequenced input: PBMCs. The source is a woman between 18 and 30 years old in good health and CMV-seropositive. CDR3s include the opening cysteine and the closing phenylalanine or tryptophan. Each record gives: V gene, J gene, D gene, clone size, CDR3 protein, CDR3 DNA. The D gene is left open where the match is weak. Where a row states a size, it is once, few, many or the class of an expanded clone; other rows omit it.

>TRBV7-8|TRBJ2-7|NA|few
CASSLGTASYEQYF
TGTGCCAGCAGCTTAGGGACAGCCTCCTACGAGCAGTACTTC
>TRBV6-5|TRBJ1-2|NA|NA
CASSYSRGAAVYGYTF
TGTGCCAGCAGTTACTCCCGGGGGGCCGCAGTCTATGGCTACACCTTC
>TRBV5-8|TRBJ1-1|NA|NA
CASSFGDGYTEAFF
TGTGCCAGCAGCTTTGGAGACGGTTACACTGAAGCTTTCTTT
>TRBV18|TRBJ1-1|NA|once
CASSKGQTRGTEAFF
TGTGCCAGCTCAAAAGGACAGACCCGAGGCACTGAAGCTTTCTTT
>TRBV18|TRBJ2-6|NA|NA
CASSPSLRSSGANVLTF
TGTGCCAGCTCACCAAGCTTAAGGAGCTCTGGGGCCAACGTCCTGACTTTC
>TRBV19|TRBJ1-1|NA|NA
CASSLTSFYTEAFF
TGTGCCAGTAGTCTCACTAGCTTTTACACTGAAGCTTTCTTT
>TRBV10-3|TRBJ1-2|TRBD1|NA
CAISGDSLMGGYTF
TGTGCCATCAGTGGGGACAGCCTAATGGGAGGCTACACCTTC
>TRBV4-3|TRBJ1-1|TRBD1|once
CASSRQGGTEAFF
TGCGCCAGCAGCCGACAGGGCGGAACTGAAGCTTTCTTT
>TRBV7-3|TRBJ1-6|NA|NA
CASGRGGKGSPLHF
TGTGCCAGCGGTCGGGGGGGCAAAGGATCACCCCTCCACTTT
>TRBV28|TRBJ1-5|NA|NA
CASSPRQADGRQPQHF
TGTGCCAGCAGTCCTCGACAGGCCGATGGTCGTCAGCCCCAGCATTTT
>TRBV5-1|TRBJ1-2|TRBD1|NA
CASSVQGAVDGYTF
TGCGCCAGCAGCGTACAGGGGGCCGTGGATGGCTACACCTTC
>TRBV18|TRBJ1-2|TRBD1|NA
CASSPSTGEDGYTF
TGTGCCAGCTCACCGTCAACAGGGGAGGATGGCTACACCTTC
>TRBV2|TRBJ1-2|TRBD1|NA
CASSERLGQIYGYTF
TGTGCCAGCAGTGAAAGGTTGGGACAGATCTATGGCTACACCTTC
>TRBV18|TRBJ2-3|TRBD2|few
CASSPPGGLVGTDTQYF
TGTGCCAGCTCACCACCGGGAGGGTTAGTCGGAACAGATACGCAGTATTTT
>TRBV27|TRBJ1-2|TRBD1|NA
CASSFRGGEGYTF
TGTGCCAGCAGTTTTAGAGGGGGCGAGGGCTACACCTTC
>TRBV2|TRBJ2-7|TRBD1|NA
CASRGQAPTSSYEQYF
TGTGCCAGCCGCGGACAGGCCCCCACTAGCTCCTACGAGCAGTACTTC
>TRBV30|TRBJ2-2|NA|NA
CAWNDEGGASFVGGELFF
TGTGCCTGGAATGATGAGGGGGGGGCCTCCTTCGTCGGCGGGGAGCTGTTTTTT
>TRBV5-6|TRBJ1-5|NA|many
CASSFWGLNQPQHF
TGTGCCAGCAGCTTCTGGGGGCTCAATCAGCCCCAGCATTTT
>TRBV4-2|TRBJ1-5|TRBD1|NA
CASSPGQGNWQPQHF
TGTGCCAGCAGCCCCGGACAGGGGAATTGGCAGCCCCAGCATTTT
>TRBV2|TRBJ2-3|TRBD2|NA
CATRAGGSTDTQYF
TGTGCCACCCGAGCGGGGGGGAGCACAGATACGCAGTATTTT
>TRBV4-2|TRBJ1-6|NA|NA
CASSRNLGPGRNSPLHF
TGTGCCAGCAGCCGGAATTTAGGTCCAGGGAGGAATTCACCCCTCCACTTT
>TRBV5-4|TRBJ2-1|TRBD1|NA
CASRPGTGEPNEQFF
TGTGCCAGCAGACCCGGGACAGGGGAACCCAATGAGCAGTTCTTC
>TRBV11-3|TRBJ2-2|TRBD1|NA
CASSTGQGNTGELFF
TGTGCCAGCAGCACGGGACAGGGGAACACCGGGGAGCTGTTTTTT
>TRBV7-2|TRBJ2-3|TRBD2|NA
CASSLWAGGVMDTQYF
TGTGCCAGCAGCTTGTGGGCGGGGGGCGTGATGGATACGCAGTATTTT
>TRBV7-8|TRBJ2-2|NA|NA
CASSLGLANTGELFF
TGTGCCAGCAGCTTAGGTCTCGCGAACACCGGGGAGCTGTTTTTT
>TRBV29-1|TRBJ1-4|TRBD1|NA
CSVSDRGGEKLFF
TGCAGCGTCTCCGACAGGGGAGGTGAAAAACTGTTTTTT
>TRBV7-2|TRBJ2-1|TRBD1|once
CASSGTVSTGANEQFF
TGTGCCAGCAGCGGTACCGTATCGACAGGGGCCAATGAGCAGTTCTTC
>TRBV6-5|TRBJ2-7|TRBD2|once
CASSYSGAGTGYEQYF
TGTGCCAGCAGTTACTCGGGAGCGGGGACGGGGTACGAGCAGTACTTC